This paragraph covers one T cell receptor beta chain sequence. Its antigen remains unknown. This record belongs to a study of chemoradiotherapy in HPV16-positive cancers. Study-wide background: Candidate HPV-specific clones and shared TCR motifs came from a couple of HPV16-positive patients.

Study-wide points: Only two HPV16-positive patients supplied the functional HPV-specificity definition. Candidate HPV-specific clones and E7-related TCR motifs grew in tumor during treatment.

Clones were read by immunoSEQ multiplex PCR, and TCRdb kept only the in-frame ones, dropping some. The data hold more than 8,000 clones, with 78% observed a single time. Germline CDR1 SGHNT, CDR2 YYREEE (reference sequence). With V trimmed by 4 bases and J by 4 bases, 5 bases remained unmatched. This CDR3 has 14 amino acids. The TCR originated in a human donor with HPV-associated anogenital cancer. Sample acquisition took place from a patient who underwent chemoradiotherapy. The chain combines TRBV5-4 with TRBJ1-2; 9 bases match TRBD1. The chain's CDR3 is CASSRTGDSYGYTF. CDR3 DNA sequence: TGTGCCAGCAGCCGGACAGGGGACAGCTATGGCTACACCTTC.